This T cell receptor (beta chain) was captured by sequencing in a study of pediatric ulcerative colitis (dated by TCRdb to between 2018 and 2021). Describing the broader study: Among the ulcerative colitis patients, 6 or 7 had pancolitis and two had left-sided colitis, and histology in every patient was consistent with ulcerative colitis. From under ten newly diagnosed, treatment-naive pediatric ulcerative colitis patients and a few non-IBD control children, paired blood and rectal samples were collected. By Pediatric Ulcerative Colitis Activity Index, a couple of patients had mild disease, several had moderate disease and three had acute severe colitis.

Overall results and qualifications from the work: Because repertoires were derived from total lymphocyte DNA, patterns in rare subsets such as regulatory T cells may not have been reflected. The healthy control group was small, consisting of only four individuals. Features of the rectal repertoire distinguished controls, mild-moderate colitis patients and acute severe colitis patients, and in acute severe colitis rectal diversity was lower because of clonal expansions. Blood-derived T cells may have been included in rectal pinch biopsies, especially in patients with overt colitis. Two rectal CDR3 clonotypes were found in every ulcerative colitis patient but in no control. Autologous blood-rectal clonal overlap was significantly higher in ulcerative colitis patients than in controls, suggesting increased T cell trafficking to inflamed tissue. For technical reasons, blood samples from a couple of patients gave substantially fewer templates, and these samples were excluded from the blood-rectal overlap analysis.

Through the immunoSEQ TRB Survey service, multiplex V and J primers were used to amplify rearranged CDR3 beta regions from genomic DNA. Survey-level sequencing depth of up to 500,000 reads per sample was used to keep depth equal across samples. Libraries were purified and pooled, and sequencing was performed on Illumina technology. On the authors' methods: Productive clonality, sample overlap, pairwise scatters, CDR3 beta length, V/D/J gene usage and productiveness were assessed with immunoSEQ online tools. Calculated diversity was defined as the number of unique rearrangements divided by total templates, multiplied by 100, and Shannon and Simpson indices were computed as well. Principal component analysis used the R prcomp function and ggbiplot package on Z-score normalized data. Blood-rectal clonal overlap within each subject was quantified with Morisita's index. The table was pulled from immuneACCESS by TCRdb, which kept in-frame rearrangements only. Such tables lose some clones; where checked, under half of the loss comes from unresolved V genes, and the rest has no known cause. V, J and clone size are those of that table, while D and trimming were read from the DNA. The sample table records tens of thousands of clones; roughly 70% of these occur just once. Around 9.1% of the sample is held by the ten biggest clonotypes.

In the germline V gene, CDR1 corresponds to KGHSH and CDR2 to LQKENI. The CDR3 contains 16 residues, cysteine and phenylalanine counted. Only the CDR3 DNA stays, 48 bases, in frame from base 1. V and J are truncated by 3 bases and 6 bases respectively, leaving an intervening sequence of 15 bases. One to two pinch biopsies were taken from the rectum for research during colonoscopy. Before the diagnostic colonoscopy, none of the ulcerative colitis patients had been given immunosuppressive medication. Before DNA was isolated, the rectal biopsies underwent proteinase K digestion. The Wizard kit (Promega) was used to extract genomic DNA from both blood and intestinal samples. Remarks on this clone: There is no known antigen for this receptor. No clone much larger than this one lies a single base away; base qualities are absent.

The sample comprised gut tissue. This receptor was taken from a boy aged 5-17 years with severe ulcerative colitis. In this chain, TRBV18 is recombined with TRBJ1-6; TRBD1 might be the D gene, on 6 matching bases. CDR3 protein: CASSPINDRINSPLHF. The sequenced DNA is TGTGCCAGCTCACCGATCAATGACAGGATTAATTCACCCCTCCACTTT.